This T cell receptor beta chain appears in the sequencing data of a study of identical twins' blood T cells. Both ends of each TCR cDNA library bore sample-specific barcodes. TCRdb passed the 5' RACE reads through MiXCR, listing each CDR3 protein once. Of hundreds of thousands of distinct CDR3 sequences listed, roughly 30% are singletons. To note about this clonotype: The antigen is unknown.

Study-wide findings and caveats: Mainly, cloneset size products determined shared clonotypes, twins included. V gene usage reportedly matched far better within twin pairs than unrelated donors.

The V gene's germline CDR1 is SGDLS and CDR2 YYNGEE. The CDR3 covers 16 residues. The germline V and J ends were trimmed by 0 bases and 7 bases, with 19 bases remaining between them. This chain joins TRBV9 and TRBJ1-1; D possibly corresponds to TRBD1 (6 bases). The sequencing input was PBMCs. This clonotype was obtained from a woman aged 18-49 years in good health. The chain's CDR3 is CASSVVGNRAKNEAFF. Here the CDR3 DNA reads TGTGCCAGCAGCGTAGTGGGGAACAGGGCGAAAAATGAAGCTTTCTTT.